The 12 T cell receptor beta chains below were found in one sample sequenced in a study of glioma-infiltrating T cells after dendritic cell vaccination. Produced via immunoSEQ multiplex PCR; TCRdb's table is partial and in-frame only. The data contain around 62,000 clones, roughly four fifths of them singletons. The source was blood, collected before dendritic cell vaccination. These receptors were collected from a human donor with glioblastoma.

This clone was counted a few times. The genes are TRBV27 and TRBJ2-1, with 8 bases aligning to TRBD1. Trimming cost V 2 bases and J 4 bases; bases outside gene matches: 7. Germline V CDR1 and CDR2: MNHEY, SMNVEV (reference sequence). CDR3 length equals 16 residues. The CDR3 nucleotides are TGTGCCAGCAGTTTACTGGGACAGGTGACTTACAATGAGCAGTTCTTC. Its translation is CASSLLGQVTYNEQFF.

This clone was picked up a small number of times. V is TRBV6-6 and J is TRBJ1-1; D not certain. The CDR3 has 12 amino acids. Trimming stripped 5 bases from V and 5 bases from J, with 9 bases between. Germline-derived CDR1 and CDR2 are MNHNY and SVGAGI (reference sequence). CDR3 protein: CASSRRETEAFF. CDR3 sequence (DNA): TGTGCCAGCAGTCGAAGGGAGACTGAAGCTTTCTTT.

V gene TRBV5-6 combines with J gene TRBJ2-1; D is unclear. Per the germline V gene, CDR1 is SGHDT and CDR2 is YYEEEE. Trimming shortened V by 1 base and J by 4 bases, and 9 bases separated the two germline ends. The CDR3 contains 14 residues. As DNA, the CDR3 is TGTGCCAGCAGCTTGTTCGCCCTATACAATGAGCAGTTCTTC. Protein: CASSLFALYNEQFF.

The chain joins TRBV5-4 to TRBJ2-3; 9 positions match TRBD2. Germline lookup yields CDR1 SGHNT and CDR2 YYREEE (reference sequence). V was pared by 1 base and J by 3 bases, with 3 bases of the junction left unmatched. The CDR3 has 15 amino acids. The DNA for the CDR3 is TGTGCCAGCAGCTTGAGTCTAGCGGGGACAGATACGCAGTATTTT. Amino acid sequence: CASSLSLAGTDTQYF.

The chain is built from TRBV9 and TRBJ2-2, with 8 bases fitting TRBD2. The length of the CDR3 is 15 residues. The J segment lost 7 bases and the V segment lost 6 bases, leaving 11 bases of the junction unmatched. CDR1 is SGDLS, CDR2 YYNGEE, per germline. The CDR3 reads CASNPGGEWSGELFF. The CDR3 DNA reads as TGTGCCAGCAACCCGGGGGGGGAGTGGAGCGGGGAGCTGTTTTTT.

This chain connects TRBV20-1 to TRBJ1-1; unclear D gene. Trimming stripped 1 base from V and 11 bases from J, with 11 bases between. The CDR3 is 11 residues long. Looked up from germline, CDR1 is DFQATT and CDR2 is SNEGSKA (reference sequence). The CDR3, as DNA: TGCAGTGCTAGAGTGCCCTCGGGTGCTTTCTTT. Translating it yields CSARVPSGAFF.

V usage is TRBV30 and J usage is TRBJ1-2; the D is unclear. The CDR3 runs 12 residues. V lost 5 bases to trimming and J lost 4 bases, with 11 bases between them. Germline-derived CDR1 and CDR2 are GTSNPN and SVGIG (reference sequence). The CDR3 is CAWEGLGYGYTF. CDR3 DNA: TGTGCCTGGGAGGGTCTTGGCTATGGCTACACCTTC.

The chain carries TRBV11-2 and TRBJ2-5; 8 bases are shared with TRBD1. The assigned J gene may be wrong: the sequence end matches TRBJ2-7 better. The CDR3 is 16 amino acids. Germline-derived CDR1 and CDR2 are SGHAT and FQNNGV. The CDR3 protein is CASSLGPPGGWYEQYF. The CDR3 DNA reads TGTGCCAGCAGCTTAGGCCCCCCAGGGGGCTGGTACGAGCAGTACTTC.

The rearrangement joins TRBV2 to TRBJ1-4, with D unresolved. V shed 5 bases and J shed 5 bases, with 3 bases lying between them. CDR1 and CDR2 (germline): SNHLY, FYNNEI. CDR3 length equals 11 residues. The CDR3 region has the DNA TGTGCCAGCAGTCTAAATGAAAAACTGTTTTTT. It translates to CASSLNEKLFF. Based on the CDR3 plus reference TRBV2 and TRBJ1-4, the full variable domain is EPEVTQTPSHQVTQMGQEVILRCVPISNHLYFYWYRQILGQKVEFLVSFYNNEISEKSEIFDDQFSVERPDGSNFTLKIRSTKLEDSAMYFCASSLNEKLFFGSGTQLSVL.

V and J are TRBV5-1 and TRBJ2-7, with TRBD1 matching over 7 bases. The CDR3 runs 14 residues. The junction had 4 bases not matched to a gene; V was cut back by 4 bases and J by 0 bases. Germline V lookup: CDR1 SGHRS, CDR2 YFSETQ. The CDR3 nucleotides read TGCGCCAGCAGCGGTGACAGGGTCTCCTACGAGCAGTACTTC. Its protein is CASSGDRVSYEQYF.

The V call is TRBV28, the J call TRBJ2-7; 7 nucleotides line up with TRBD1. Germline assignment: CDR1 MDHEN and CDR2 SYDVKM. Germline trimming cut 4 bases from V and 2 bases from J; bases unmatched to any gene: 8. This CDR3 is built from 15 residues. This chain's CDR3 is CASSSLRDRPYEQYF. In nucleotides, the CDR3 is TGTGCCAGCAGTTCTCTACGGGACAGACCCTACGAGCAGTACTTC. The full variable domain, rest sourced from reference TRBV28 and TRBJ2-7, is DVKVTQSSRYLVKRTGEKVFLECVQDMDHENMFWYRQDPGLGLRLIYFSYDVKMKEKGDIPEGYSVSREKKERFSLILESASTNQTSMYLCASSSLRDRPYEQYFGPGTRLTVT.

The rearrangement joins TRBV15 to TRBJ1-5; the D is unclear. The CDR3 loop spans 15 amino acids. V was trimmed by 3 bases and J by 3 bases, leaving 12 bases between them. Germline V gene sequence: CDR1 LNHNV, CDR2 YYDKDF (reference sequence). CDR3 DNA sequence: TGTGCCACCAGCAGCTCGCGGACTTACAATCAGCCCCAGCATTTT. Translated: CATSSSRTYNQPQHF.